Following are 15 T cell receptor beta chains from one sample sequenced in a study of neurological immune-mediated disorders. Each CDR3 protein is one row after TCRdb ran MiXCR on the 5' RACE reads. The sample lists tens of thousands of distinct CDR3 sequences; 3.5% to 5.5% were seen once. The sample taken for sequencing was PBMCs. The receptor set was obtained from an older woman with multiple sclerosis.

In this sample, this clonotype turned up many times. The rearrangement links TRBV6-2 or TRBV6-3 to TRBJ1-1, with D hard to call. This CDR3 has 12 amino acids. The germline V gene encodes CDR1 MNHEY and CDR2 SVGEGT. Trimming cost V 2 bases and J 2 bases, with 3 bases left between them. The CDR3 spells CASSYANTEAFF. CDR3 bases: TGTGCCAGCAGTTACGCAAACACTGAAGCTTTCTTT.

This clonotype appeared many times. This chain links TRBV28 with TRBJ2-2; D may match TRBD1 or TRBD2 (5 bases each). V was trimmed by 2 bases and J by 7 bases, leaving 11 bases between them. The CDR3 totals 14 residues. The germline gives CDR1 MDHEN, CDR2 SYDVKM. The CDR3 is CASSLQGEHGELFF. CDR3 DNA sequence: TGTGCCAGCAGTTTACAAGGGGAGCACGGGGAGCTGTTTTTT.

This clonotype was detected only a few times. The chain recombines TRBV7-2 with TRBJ2-2; no clear D gene. This CDR3 has 13 residues. CDR1 and CDR2 (germline): SGHTA, FQGNSA. V lost 4 bases and J lost 7, with 10 bases in between. The CDR3, as DNA: TGTGCCAGCAGCTGGCCGCCTTTCGGGGAGCTGTTTTTT. It is translated as CASSWPPFGELFF. The whole variable domain, remainder taken from reference TRBV7-2 and TRBJ2-2, is GAGVSQSPSNKVTEKGKDVELRCDPISGHTALYWYRQSLGQGLEFLIYFQGNSAPDKSGLPSDRFSAERTGGSVSTLTIQRTQQEDSAVYLCASSWPPFGELFFGEGSRLTVL.

The genes are TRBV10-3 and TRBJ2-5; 7 bases align to TRBD1. The V and J ends lost 6 bases and 2 bases, in that order; junction bases with no gene match: 3. Germline V gene lookup returns CDR1 ENHRY and CDR2 SYGVKD. The CDR3 runs to 13 residues. The CDR3 here is CAISPGQQETQYF. The DNA of the CDR3 is TGTGCCATCAGCCCGGGACAGCAAGAGACCCAGTACTTC.

This clonotype appeared many times. V gene TRBV4-1 combines with J gene TRBJ1-4; 9 nucleotides line up with TRBD1. V dropped 8 bases and J dropped 7; count of bases not matched to a gene: 11. The CDR3 has 15 amino acids. The germline V gene encodes CDR1 MGHRA and CDR2 YSYEKL. DNA for the CDR3: TGCGCCAGCGCCACAACAGGGGGCGCATCTGAAAAACTGTTTTTT. Protein product: CASATTGGASEKLFF.

The gene calls are TRBV6-1 and TRBJ2-3; D gene unclear. V dropped 0 bases and J dropped 0 bases, with 7 bases sitting between them. The CDR3 is 15 residues long. CDR1 is MNHNS and CDR2 is SASEGT in the germline V gene. CDR3 in amino acids: CASSEAARSTDTQYF. Here the CDR3 DNA reads TGTGCCAGCAGTGAAGCTGCAAGAAGCACAGATACGCAGTATTTT.

This clonotype showed up many times. The chain uses TRBV6-5 and TRBJ2-5; TRBD2 matches at 9 bases. The CDR3 has 15 amino acids. V dropped 4 bases and J dropped 4; count of bases not matched to a gene: 7. Germline CDR1 reads MNHEY; CDR2 reads SVGAGI. CDR3 nucleotide sequence: TGTGCCAGCAGTTCGACAGCGGGGGGCAGAGAGACCCAGTACTTC. Amino acid sequence: CASSSTAGGRETQYF.

This clonotype was counted between two and nine times. J is TRBJ2-1 and V is TRBV20-1; no firm D call. The CDR3 is 12 amino acids. Deletions cut 0 bases from V and 9 bases from J, with 9 bases between. Germline V gene data show CDR1 as DFQATT and CDR2 as SNEGSKA (reference sequence). The CDR3 region has the DNA TGCAGTGCTAGAGATCAAGGCTTTGAGCAGTTCTTC. Residues: CSARDQGFEQFF.

This clonotype was observed a handful of times. The chain recombines TRBV20-1 with TRBJ2-5; TRBD2 agrees at 8 bases. CDR3 length: 14 residues. Germline V gene lookup returns CDR1 DFQATT and CDR2 SNEGSKA (reference sequence). With V trimmed by 0 bases and J by 1 base, 1 base remained unmatched. CDR3: CSAREGTSQETQYF. CDR3 nucleotide sequence: TGCAGTGCTAGAGAGGGGACTAGCCAAGAGACCCAGTACTTC.

The chain recombines TRBV20-1 with TRBJ1-2; a weak D match, TRBD1 (6 bases). Between the trimmed V and J ends, which lost 0 bases and 6 bases, there was a span of 11 bases. The V gene's germline CDR1 is DFQATT and CDR2 SNEGSKA (reference sequence). The CDR3 totals 13 residues. The CDR3 reads CSARDRRGNGYTF. The CDR3 DNA is TGCAGTGCTAGAGATCGCAGGGGCAATGGCTACACCTTC.

This clonotype was counted at least ten times. The chain carries TRBV10-3 and TRBJ2-3, with TRBD2 matching over 13 bases. From germline, CDR1 is ENHRY and CDR2 SYGVKD. With 5 bases clipped from V and 0 bases from J, the junction kept 5 bases outside the gene matches. The CDR3 is 17 amino acids. CDR3 sequence reads: CAISRGLAGRSTDTQYF. CDR3 sequence (DNA): TGTGCCATCAGTCGGGGACTAGCGGGGAGGAGCACAGATACGCAGTATTTT.

This clonotype was detected only a few times. The chain couples TRBV10-3 to TRBJ2-7; D possibly uses TRBD1 or TRBD2 (5 bases each). Germline lookup yields CDR1 ENHRY and CDR2 SYGVKD. Trimming stripped 7 bases from V and 4 bases from J, with 14 bases between. CDR3 length: 13 amino acids. Here the CDR3 DNA reads TGTGCCATCAACCGACAGAGCGGATACGAGCAGTACTTC. Amino acids: CAINRQSGYEQYF.

V and J are TRBV5-1 and TRBJ2-6; D call uncertain. The V and J ends lost 1 base and 9 bases respectively, with 11 bases between them. Germline V CDR1 and CDR2: SGHRS, YFSETQ. The CDR3 is 14 residues long. CDR3 region: CASSLPPPDNVLTF. The CDR3 DNA follows: TGCGCCAGCAGCTTGCCCCCCCCGGACAACGTCCTGACTTTC.

This clonotype was counted many times. This sequence joins TRBV20-1 and TRBJ2-3, with D unresolved. In germline, CDR1 is DFQATT, CDR2 SNEGSKA (reference sequence). The CDR3 extends over 14 amino acids. The V gene lost 7 bases and the J gene lost 4 bases, with 18 bases spanning the gap. CDR3 sequence: CSVTIPGRPDTQYF. The CDR3 DNA is TGCAGTGTCACAATCCCCGGAAGACCAGATACGCAGTATTTT.

This clonotype was recorded many times. The chain couples TRBV5-1 to TRBJ1-4; D possibly corresponds to TRBD1 (5 bases). V lost 4 bases and J lost 0, with 10 bases in between. Germline loops: CDR1 SGHRS, CDR2 YFSETQ. CDR3 length equals 15 residues. The CDR3 region is CASSARVATNEKLFF. The DNA of the CDR3 is TGCGCCAGCAGCGCCAGGGTGGCAACTAATGAAAAACTGTTTTTT.